This T cell receptor (beta chain) appears in the sequencing data of a study of T cells in Graves' hyperthyroidism and ophthalmopathy. TCR beta CDR3 regions were amplified from RNA transcripts. A set of HTBI primers served as the primers for a first-round RT-PCR of the TCR CDR3. One entry per CDR3 protein, called by TCRdb with MiXCR from the multiplex PCR reads. The sample lists around 520,000 distinct CDR3 sequences, around an eighth seen once, with less than 20% in the top ten. The CDR3 spans 16 residues. Germline-derived CDR1 and CDR2 are SGDLS and YYNGEE. V lost 3 bases, J lost 2 bases, and 15 bases lay in between. This clonotype has just a few counts.

The specimen was blood. The TCR comes from a woman under 30 with Graves' hyperthyroidism. The rearrangement uses TRBV9 and TRBJ2-1; tentatively, D is TRBD1 (5 bases). CDR3 DNA: TGTGCCAGCAGCGAGGCCCCAGGGAACCCCTACAATGAGCAGTTCTTC. The encoded protein is CASSEAPGNPYNEQFF.